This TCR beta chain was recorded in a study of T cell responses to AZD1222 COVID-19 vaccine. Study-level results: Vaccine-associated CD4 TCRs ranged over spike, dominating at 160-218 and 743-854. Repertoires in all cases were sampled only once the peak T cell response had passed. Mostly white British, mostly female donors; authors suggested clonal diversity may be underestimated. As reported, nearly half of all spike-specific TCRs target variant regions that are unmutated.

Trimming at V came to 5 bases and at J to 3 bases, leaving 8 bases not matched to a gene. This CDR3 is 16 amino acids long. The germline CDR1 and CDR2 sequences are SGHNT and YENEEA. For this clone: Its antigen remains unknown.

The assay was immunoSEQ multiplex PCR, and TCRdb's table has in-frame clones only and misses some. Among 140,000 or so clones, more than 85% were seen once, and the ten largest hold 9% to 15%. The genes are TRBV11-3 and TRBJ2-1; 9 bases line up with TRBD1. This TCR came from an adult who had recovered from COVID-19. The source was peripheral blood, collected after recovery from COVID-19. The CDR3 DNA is TGTGCCAGCAGCCCCTACAGGGGACAGGGCTACAATGAGCAGTTCTTC. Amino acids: CASSPYRGQGYNEQFF.